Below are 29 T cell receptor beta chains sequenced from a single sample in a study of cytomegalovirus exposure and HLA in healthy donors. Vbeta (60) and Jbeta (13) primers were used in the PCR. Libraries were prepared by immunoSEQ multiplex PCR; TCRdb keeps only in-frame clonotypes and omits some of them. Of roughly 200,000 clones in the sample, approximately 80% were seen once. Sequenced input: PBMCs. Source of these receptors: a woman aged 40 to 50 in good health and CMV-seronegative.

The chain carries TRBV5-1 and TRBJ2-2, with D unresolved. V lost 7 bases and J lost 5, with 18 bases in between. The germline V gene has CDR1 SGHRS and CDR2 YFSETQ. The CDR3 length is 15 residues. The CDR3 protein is CASRPPSANTGELFF. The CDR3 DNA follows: TGCGCCAGCCGCCCCCCAAGCGCAAATACCGGGGAGCTGTTTTTT.

CDR3 nucleotide sequence: TGTGCCAGCAGCTTGGTTGGCGGACGGGGGGGGGAGACCCAGTACTTC. Protein: CASSLVGGRGGETQYF. The chain has TRBV5-4 and TRBJ2-5; TRBD2 aligns across 8 bases. The germline V gene has CDR1 SGHNT and CDR2 YYREEE (reference sequence). This CDR3 contains 16 residues. With V trimmed by 0 bases and J by 5 bases, 9 bases remained unmatched.

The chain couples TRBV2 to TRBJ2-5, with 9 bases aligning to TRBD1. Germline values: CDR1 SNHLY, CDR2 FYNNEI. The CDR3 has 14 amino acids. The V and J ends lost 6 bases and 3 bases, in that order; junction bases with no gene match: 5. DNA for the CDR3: TGTGCCAGCAGAGAGACAGGGGGAGAAGAGACCCAGTACTTC. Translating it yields CASRETGGEETQYF.

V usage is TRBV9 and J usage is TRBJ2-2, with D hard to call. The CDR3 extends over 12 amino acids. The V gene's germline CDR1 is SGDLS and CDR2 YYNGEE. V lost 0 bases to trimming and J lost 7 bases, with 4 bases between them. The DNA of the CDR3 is TGTGCCAGCAGCGTAGTTATCGGGGAGCTGTTTTTT. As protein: CASSVVIGELFF.

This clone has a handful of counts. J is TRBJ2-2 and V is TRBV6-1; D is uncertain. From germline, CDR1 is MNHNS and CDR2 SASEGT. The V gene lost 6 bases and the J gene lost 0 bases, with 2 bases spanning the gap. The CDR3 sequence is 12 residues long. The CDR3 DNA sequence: TGTGCCAGCAGCTCGAACACCGGGGAGCTGTTTTTT. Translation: CASSSNTGELFF.

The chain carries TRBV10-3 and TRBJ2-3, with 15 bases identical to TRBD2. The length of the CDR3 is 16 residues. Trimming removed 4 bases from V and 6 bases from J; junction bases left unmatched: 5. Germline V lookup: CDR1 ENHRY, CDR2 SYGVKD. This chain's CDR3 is CAISAGTSGGRDTQYF. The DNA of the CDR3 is TGTGCCATCAGTGCGGGGACTAGCGGGGGGAGGGATACGCAGTATTTT.

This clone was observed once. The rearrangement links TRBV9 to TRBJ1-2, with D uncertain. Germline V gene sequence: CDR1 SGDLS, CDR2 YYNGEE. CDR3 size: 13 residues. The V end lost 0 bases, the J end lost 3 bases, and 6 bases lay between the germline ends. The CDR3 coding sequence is TGTGCCAGCAGCGTAGATCAGGACTATGGCTACACCTTC. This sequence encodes CASSVDQDYGYTF.

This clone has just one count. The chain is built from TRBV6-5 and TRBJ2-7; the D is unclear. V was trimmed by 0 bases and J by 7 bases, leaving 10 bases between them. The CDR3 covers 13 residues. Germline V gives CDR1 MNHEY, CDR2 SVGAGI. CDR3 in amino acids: CASSYSGLREQYF. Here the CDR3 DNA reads TGTGCCAGCAGTTACTCTGGCCTCCGAGAGCAGTACTTC.

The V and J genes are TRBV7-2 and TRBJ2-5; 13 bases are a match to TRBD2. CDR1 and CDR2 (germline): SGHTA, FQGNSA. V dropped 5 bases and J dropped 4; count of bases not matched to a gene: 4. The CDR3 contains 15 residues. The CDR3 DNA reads TGTGCCAGCAGCAGGACTAGCGGGGGTGGAGAGACCCAGTACTTC. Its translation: CASSRTSGGGETQYF.

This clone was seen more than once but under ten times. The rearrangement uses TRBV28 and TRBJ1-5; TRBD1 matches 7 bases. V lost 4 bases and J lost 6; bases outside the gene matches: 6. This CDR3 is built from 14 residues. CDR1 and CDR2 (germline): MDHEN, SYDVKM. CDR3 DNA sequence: TGTGCCAGCAGTTCATACAGGGGAAGTCAGCCCCAGCATTTT. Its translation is CASSSYRGSQPQHF.

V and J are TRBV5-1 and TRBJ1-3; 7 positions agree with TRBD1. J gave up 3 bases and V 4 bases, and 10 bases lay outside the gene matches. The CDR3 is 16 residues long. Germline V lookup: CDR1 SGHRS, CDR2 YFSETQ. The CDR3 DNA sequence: TGCGCCAGCAGCCCCCGCCCCACAGGGGATGGAAACACCATATATTTT. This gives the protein CASSPRPTGDGNTIYF.

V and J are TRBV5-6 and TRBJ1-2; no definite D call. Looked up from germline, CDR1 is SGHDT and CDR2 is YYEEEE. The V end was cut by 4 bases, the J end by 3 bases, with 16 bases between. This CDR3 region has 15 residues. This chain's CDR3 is CASSDPSRMDYGYTF. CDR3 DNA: TGTGCCAGCAGCGACCCGAGCAGGATGGACTATGGCTACACCTTC.

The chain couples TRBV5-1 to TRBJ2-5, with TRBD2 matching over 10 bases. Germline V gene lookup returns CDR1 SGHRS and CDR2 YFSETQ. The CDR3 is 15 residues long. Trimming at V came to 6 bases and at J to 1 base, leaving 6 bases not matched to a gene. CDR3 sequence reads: CASKRSGGAQETQYF. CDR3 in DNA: TGCGCCAGCAAACGCAGCGGGGGGGCCCAAGAGACCCAGTACTTC.

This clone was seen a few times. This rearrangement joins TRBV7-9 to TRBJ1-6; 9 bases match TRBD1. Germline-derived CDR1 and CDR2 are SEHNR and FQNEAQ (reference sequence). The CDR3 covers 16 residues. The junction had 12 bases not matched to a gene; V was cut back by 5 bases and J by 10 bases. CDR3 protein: CASSPTWTGERSPLHF. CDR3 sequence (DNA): TGTGCCAGCAGCCCAACCTGGACAGGGGAAAGATCACCCCTCCACTTT.

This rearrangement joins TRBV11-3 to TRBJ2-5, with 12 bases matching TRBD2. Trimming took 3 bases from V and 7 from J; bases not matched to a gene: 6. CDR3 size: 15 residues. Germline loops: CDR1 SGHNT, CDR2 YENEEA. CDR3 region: CASSLASGGALTQYF. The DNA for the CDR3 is TGTGCCAGCAGCTTGGCTAGCGGGGGGGCGTTGACCCAGTACTTC. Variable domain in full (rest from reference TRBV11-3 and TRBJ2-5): EAGVVQSPRYKIIEKKQPVAFWCNPISGHNTLYWYLQNLGQGPELLIRYENEEAVDDSQLPKDRFSAERLKGVDSTLKIQPAELGDSAVYLCASSLASGGALTQYFGPGTRLLVL.

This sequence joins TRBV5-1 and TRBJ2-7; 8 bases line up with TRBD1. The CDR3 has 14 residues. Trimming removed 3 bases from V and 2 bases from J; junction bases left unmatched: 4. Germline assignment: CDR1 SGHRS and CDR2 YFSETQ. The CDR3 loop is CASSSRTGTYEQYF. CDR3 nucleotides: TGCGCCAGCAGCTCCCGGACAGGGACCTACGAGCAGTACTTC.

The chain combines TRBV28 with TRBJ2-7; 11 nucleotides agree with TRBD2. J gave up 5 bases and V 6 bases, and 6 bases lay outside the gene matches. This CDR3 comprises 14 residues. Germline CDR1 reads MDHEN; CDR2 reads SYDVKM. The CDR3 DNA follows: TGTGCCAGCAGCCTACTAGCGGGGGTCAACGAGCAGTACTTC. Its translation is CASSLLAGVNEQYF.

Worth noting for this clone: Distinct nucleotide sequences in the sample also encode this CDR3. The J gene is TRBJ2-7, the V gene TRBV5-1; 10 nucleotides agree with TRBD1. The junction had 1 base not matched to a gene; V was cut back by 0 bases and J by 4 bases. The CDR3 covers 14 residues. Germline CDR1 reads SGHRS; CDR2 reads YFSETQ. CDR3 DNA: TGCGCCAGCAGCTTGGGGACAGGGGGGTACGAGCAGTACTTC. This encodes CASSLGTGGYEQYF.

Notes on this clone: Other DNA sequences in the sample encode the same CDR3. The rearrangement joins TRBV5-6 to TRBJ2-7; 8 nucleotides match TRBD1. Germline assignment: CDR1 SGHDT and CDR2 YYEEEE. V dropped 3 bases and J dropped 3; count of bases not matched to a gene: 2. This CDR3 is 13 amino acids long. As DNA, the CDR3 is TGTGCCAGCAGCTCGACAGGGGTCTACGAGCAGTACTTC. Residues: CASSSTGVYEQYF. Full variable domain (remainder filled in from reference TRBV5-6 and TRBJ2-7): DAGVTQSPTHLIKTRGQQVTLRCSPKSGHDTVSWYQQALGQGPQFIFQYYEEEERQRGNFPDRFSGHQFPNYSSELNVNALLLGDSALYLCASSSTGVYEQYFGPGTRLTVT.

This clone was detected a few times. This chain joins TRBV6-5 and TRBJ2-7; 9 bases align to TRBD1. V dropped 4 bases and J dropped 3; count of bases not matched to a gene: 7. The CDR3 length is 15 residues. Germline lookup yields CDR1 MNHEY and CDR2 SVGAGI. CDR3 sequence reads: CASSSRTGVGYEQYF. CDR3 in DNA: TGTGCCAGCAGTTCCAGGACAGGGGTGGGCTACGAGCAGTACTTC.

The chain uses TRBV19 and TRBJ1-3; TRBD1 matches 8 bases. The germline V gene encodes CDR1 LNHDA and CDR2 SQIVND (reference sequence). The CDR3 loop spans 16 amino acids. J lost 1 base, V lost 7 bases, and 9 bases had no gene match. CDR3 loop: CASTSRQGISGNTIYF. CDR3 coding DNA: TGTGCCAGTACCAGCAGACAGGGGATATCTGGAAACACCATATATTTT.

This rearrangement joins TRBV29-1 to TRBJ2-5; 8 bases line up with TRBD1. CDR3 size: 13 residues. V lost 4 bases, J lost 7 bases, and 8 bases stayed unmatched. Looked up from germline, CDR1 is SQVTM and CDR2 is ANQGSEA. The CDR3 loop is CSVADRAIVTQYF. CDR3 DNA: TGCAGCGTTGCGGACAGGGCTATCGTGACCCAGTACTTC.

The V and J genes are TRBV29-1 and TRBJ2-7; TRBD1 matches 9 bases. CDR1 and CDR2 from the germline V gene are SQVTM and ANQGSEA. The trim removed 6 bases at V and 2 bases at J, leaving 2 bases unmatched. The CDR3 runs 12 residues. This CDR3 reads CSVGTGTYEQYF. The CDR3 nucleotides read TGCAGCGTGGGGACAGGGACCTACGAGCAGTACTTC.

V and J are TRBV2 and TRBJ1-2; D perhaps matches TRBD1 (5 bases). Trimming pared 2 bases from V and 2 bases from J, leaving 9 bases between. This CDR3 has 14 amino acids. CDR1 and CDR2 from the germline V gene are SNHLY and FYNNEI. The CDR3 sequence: CASSEQGSNYGYTF. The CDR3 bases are TGTGCCAGCAGTGAACAGGGCTCAAACTATGGCTACACCTTC.

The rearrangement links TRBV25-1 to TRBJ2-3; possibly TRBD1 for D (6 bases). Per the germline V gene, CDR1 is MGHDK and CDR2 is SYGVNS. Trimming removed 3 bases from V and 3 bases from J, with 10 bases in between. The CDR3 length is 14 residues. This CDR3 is CASSDTGFTDTQYF. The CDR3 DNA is TGTGCCAGCAGTGACACAGGGTTTACAGATACGCAGTATTTT.

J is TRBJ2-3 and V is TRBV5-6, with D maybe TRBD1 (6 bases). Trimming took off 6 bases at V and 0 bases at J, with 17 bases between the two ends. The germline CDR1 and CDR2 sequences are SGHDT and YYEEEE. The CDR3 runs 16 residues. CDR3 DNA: TGTGCCAGCATCCCTACCACTCAGGGGAGCACAGATACGCAGTATTTT. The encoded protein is CASIPTTQGSTDTQYF.

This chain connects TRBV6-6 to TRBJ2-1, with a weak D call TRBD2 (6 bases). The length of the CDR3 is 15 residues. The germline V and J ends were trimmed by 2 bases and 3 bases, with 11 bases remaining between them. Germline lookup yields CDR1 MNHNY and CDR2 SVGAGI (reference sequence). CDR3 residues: CASSYIRDFYNEQFF. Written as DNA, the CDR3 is TGTGCCAGCAGTTACATCCGGGACTTCTACAATGAGCAGTTCTTC.

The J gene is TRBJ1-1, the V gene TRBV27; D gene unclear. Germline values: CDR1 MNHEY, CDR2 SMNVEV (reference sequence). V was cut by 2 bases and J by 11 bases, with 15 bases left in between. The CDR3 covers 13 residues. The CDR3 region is CASSLRESFEAFF. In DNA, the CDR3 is TGTGCCAGCAGTTTACGCGAGTCCTTTGAGGCTTTCTTT.

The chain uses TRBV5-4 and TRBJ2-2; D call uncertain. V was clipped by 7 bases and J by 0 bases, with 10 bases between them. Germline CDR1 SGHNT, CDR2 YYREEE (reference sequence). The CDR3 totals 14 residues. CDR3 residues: CASSSGSNTGELFF. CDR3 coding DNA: TGTGCCAGCTCCTCCGGGTCGAACACCGGGGAGCTGTTTTTT.